This passage covers 27 T cell receptor beta chains from one sample sequenced in a study of blood T cell repertoires in COVID-19. Clones were read by immunoSEQ multiplex PCR, and TCRdb kept only the in-frame ones, dropping some. The sample lists fewer than 150,000 clones; 70% to 85% were seen once. Sequencing used peripheral blood. The origin of the receptors is a woman older than 75 in a cohort sampled during active or convalescent COVID-19.

V and J are TRBV19 and TRBJ2-1; D may be TRBD2 (5 bases). Germline V lookup: CDR1 LNHDA, CDR2 SQIVND (reference sequence). The CDR3 spans 16 residues. Trimming removed 1 base at V and 0 bases at J, with 10 bases between. The CDR3 DNA follows: TGTGCCAGTAGTATAGGGTGGGCGGGCTCCTACAATGAGCAGTTCTTC. This codes for CASSIGWAGSYNEQFF.

The chain joins TRBV19 to TRBJ1-6, with TRBD1 matching over 7 bases. Germline lookup yields CDR1 LNHDA and CDR2 SQIVND (reference sequence). The CDR3 length is 17 residues. V lost 7 bases and J lost 0; bases outside the gene matches: 9. CDR3 residues: CASTLRTGSSYNSPLHF. The CDR3 nucleotides read TGTGCCAGTACTCTCCGGACAGGTAGCTCCTATAATTCACCCCTCCACTTT.

Written as DNA, the CDR3 is TGTGCCAGCAGACCCCGGGGCACTGAAGCTTTCTTT. Protein sequence: CASRPRGTEAFF. This chain uses TRBV12-3 or TRBV12-4 with TRBJ1-1, with no clear D. Trimming cost V 6 bases and J 4 bases, with 9 bases left between them. This CDR3 has 12 residues.

The rearrangement joins TRBV27 to TRBJ1-6; D is ambiguous. The CDR3 length is 18 residues. Trimming removed 7 bases from V and 0 bases from J, with 19 bases in between. CDR1 and CDR2 from the germline V gene are MNHEY and SMNVEV (reference sequence). The CDR3 reads CASTSPGSPSSYNSPLHF. For the CDR3, the DNA is TGTGCCAGCACCTCCCCCGGGAGTCCTAGCTCCTATAATTCACCCCTCCACTTT.

V is TRBV21-1 and J is TRBJ2-4; the D segment call TRBD1 is taken from the table without a DNA check. TRBV21-1 is assigned pseudogene status. The CDR3 loop spans 15 amino acids. CDR3 DNA: TGTGCCAGCAGTTACCAGGGATCAGCCAAAAACATTCAGTACTTC. This translates into CASSYQGSAKNIQYF.

V and J are TRBV5-1 and TRBJ1-6; possible D gene TRBD1, 6 bases. In germline, CDR1 is SGHRS, CDR2 YFSETQ. The CDR3 is made up of 15 amino acids. Trimming stripped 5 bases from V and 3 bases from J, with 12 bases between. The DNA for the CDR3 is TGCGCCAGCAGTCGGGACACGGACTATAATTCACCCCTCCACTTT. Amino acids: CASSRDTDYNSPLHF.

This sequence joins TRBV6-2 or TRBV6-3 and TRBJ2-3; D is perhaps TRBD2 (7 bases). Germline CDR1 and CDR2: MNHEY and SVGEGT. This CDR3 region has 15 residues. Trimming took off 3 bases at V and 7 bases at J, with 17 bases between the two ends. This CDR3 reads CASSYGGGPVHTQYF. CDR3 DNA: TGTGCCAGCAGTTATGGGGGGGGGCCTGTCCATACGCAGTATTTT.

The chain joins TRBV6-2 or TRBV6-3 to TRBJ1-1; D is unresolved. Trimming shortened V by 4 bases and J by 0 bases, and 12 bases separated the two germline ends. CDR3 length: 15 residues. Germline V gives CDR1 MNHEY, CDR2 SVGEGT. The CDR3 DNA is TGTGCCAGCAGTTCCCCGGGGAGGATGAACACTGAAGCTTTCTTT. Translated: CASSSPGRMNTEAFF.

This clone showed up just once. This sequence joins TRBV7-8 and TRBJ1-5; D may be TRBD1 (5 bases). Germline V lookup: CDR1 SGHVS, CDR2 FQNEAQ. Between the trimmed V and J ends, which lost 5 bases and 4 bases, there was a span of 18 bases. This CDR3 is 16 amino acids long. The CDR3 here is CASSLTPSQGNQPQHF. CDR3 nucleotide sequence: TGTGCCAGCAGCCTAACGCCCTCCCAGGGTAATCAGCCCCAGCATTTT.

The V gene is TRBV4-2, the J gene TRBJ1-5; D is unresolved. CDR3 length equals 17 residues. Between the trimmed V and J ends, which lost 2 bases and 4 bases, there was a span of 18 bases. Germline lookup yields CDR1 LGHNA and CDR2 YNFKEQ. The CDR3 spells CASSQKFTRGLNQPQHF. DNA of the CDR3: TGTGCCAGCAGCCAAAAATTTACGCGGGGTTTAAATCAGCCCCAGCATTTT.

V is TRBV7-9 and J is TRBJ2-5; tentatively, D is TRBD2 (5 bases). This CDR3 region has 13 residues. Per the germline V gene, CDR1 is SEHNR and CDR2 is FQNEAQ (reference sequence). The V end was cut by 2 bases, the J end by 5 bases, with 9 bases between. CDR3 coding DNA: TGTGCCAGCAGCTTAAACGGGGTGGAGACCCAGTACTTC. Amino acid sequence: CASSLNGVETQYF. The entire variable domain, with the rest obtained from reference TRBV7-9 and TRBJ2-5, is as follows: DTGVSQNPRHKITKRGQNVTFRCDPISEHNRLYWYRQTLGQGPEFLTYFQNEAQLEKSRLLSDRFSAERPKGSFSTLEIQRTEQGDSAMYLCASSLNGVETQYFGPGTRLLVL.

This clone appeared once. This chain connects TRBV7-2 to TRBJ1-2; TRBD1 is a possible D gene (6 bases). From germline, CDR1 is SGHTA and CDR2 FQGNSA. The CDR3 runs to 15 residues. The V and J ends lost 1 base and 3 bases respectively, with 12 bases between them. In nucleotides, the CDR3 is TGTGCCAGCAGCTTAGGACAGGCACTAGACTATGGCTACACCTTC. Amino acid sequence: CASSLGQALDYGYTF.

The chain employs TRBV30 and TRBJ1-2; D possibly corresponds to TRBD1 (6 bases). Trimming pared 0 bases from V and 1 base from J, leaving 9 bases between. Germline CDR1 is GTSNPN and CDR2 is SVGIG (reference sequence). The length of the CDR3 is 14 residues. As DNA, the CDR3 is TGTGCCTGGAGTGTCAGGGGATATAACTATGGCTACACCTTC. Its translation: CAWSVRGYNYGYTF.

This sequence joins TRBV15 and TRBJ1-5; 7 bases map to TRBD1. The CDR3 length is 16 residues. V dropped 1 base and J dropped 1; count of bases not matched to a gene: 4. The germline CDR1 and CDR2 sequences are LNHNV and YYDKDF (reference sequence). CDR3 protein: CATSRGDRDSNQPQHF. DNA of the CDR3: TGTGCCACCAGCAGAGGCGACAGGGACAGCAATCAGCCCCAGCATTTT.

The gene calls are TRBV5-1 and TRBJ1-2; 7 bases align to TRBD1. The junction had 6 bases not matched to a gene; V was cut back by 1 base and J by 6 bases. This CDR3 has 14 amino acids. Germline V gene lookup returns CDR1 SGHRS and CDR2 YFSETQ. The CDR3: CASSLSAGGDGYTF. The CDR3 DNA reads as TGCGCCAGCAGCTTGAGTGCAGGGGGTGATGGCTACACCTTC.

The chain recombines TRBV6-2 or TRBV6-3 with TRBJ1-4; no clear D gene. Germline V gene sequence: CDR1 MNHEY, CDR2 SVGEGT. CDR3 length: 13 residues. V was trimmed by 2 bases and J by 7 bases, leaving 8 bases between them. This CDR3 is CASSYVRFEKLFF. CDR3 in DNA: TGTGCCAGCAGTTACGTCCGGTTTGAAAAACTGTTTTTT.

The genes are TRBV7-3 and TRBJ1-1; 7 bases agree with TRBD1. CDR1 is SGHTA and CDR2 is FQGTGA in the germline V gene. The CDR3 loop spans 14 amino acids. V was pared by 6 bases and J by 2 bases, with 6 bases of the junction left unmatched. Here the CDR3 reads CASRTGTANTEAFF. The CDR3 nucleotides read TGTGCCAGCAGGACCGGGACAGCCAACACTGAAGCTTTCTTT. The full variable domain, completed using reference TRBV7-3 and TRBJ1-1, is GAGVSQTPSNKVTEKGKYVELRCDPISGHTALYWYRQSLGQGPEFLIYFQGTGAADDSGLPNDRFFAVRPEGSVSTLKIQRTERGDSAVYLCASRTGTANTEAFFGQGTRLTVV.

V is TRBV11-2 and J is TRBJ1-4, with 7 bases fitting TRBD1. The length of the CDR3 is 16 residues. The germline gives CDR1 SGHAT, CDR2 FQNNGV. Trimming cost V 1 base and J 7 bases; bases outside gene matches: 9. CDR3 sequence reads: CASSLGGGGLGEKLFF. DNA for the CDR3: TGTGCCAGCAGCTTAGGTGGAGGGGGCTTAGGTGAAAAACTGTTTTTT.

V gene TRBV5-5 combines with J gene TRBJ2-2, with TRBD2 matching 13 bases. The CDR3 has 15 residues. Germline V gene data show CDR1 as SGHKS and CDR2 as YYEKEE (reference sequence). The V segment lost 9 bases and the J segment 6 bases; nucleotides outside the gene matches: 8. Written as DNA, the CDR3 is TGTGCCACCCGGGGACTAGCGGGGTCGGCCGGGGAGCTGTTTTTT. Translation gives CATRGLAGSAGELFF.

The V call is TRBV10-1, the J call TRBJ2-7; D not resolved. This CDR3 is built from 13 residues. V was shortened by 7 bases and J by 4 bases, with 14 bases between the two germline ends. Looked up from germline, CDR1 is WNHNN and CDR2 is SYGVQD (reference sequence). In DNA form, the CDR3 reads TGCGCCAGCAATAACAGCTTCCTATACGAGCAGTACGTC. Translation: CASNNSFLYEQYV.

The chain couples TRBV27 to TRBJ2-7, with 7 bases that match TRBD2. The junction had 15 bases not matched to a gene; V was cut back by 10 bases and J by 0 bases. The CDR3 is 16 residues long. Germline-derived CDR1 and CDR2 are MNHEY and SMNVEV (reference sequence). In DNA form, the CDR3 reads TGTGCCACCAGCCTAGTCCCGGGGGGAGGCTCCTACGAGCAGTACTTC. Its protein product is CATSLVPGGGSYEQYF.

The genes are TRBV9 and TRBJ1-2; 8 bases are a match to TRBD1. Germline V gene data show CDR1 as SGDLS and CDR2 as YYNGEE. The CDR3 sequence is 16 residues long. J lost 0 bases, V lost 2 bases, and 6 bases had no gene match. The CDR3 loop reads CASSVRQGAPNYGYTF. The CDR3 DNA is TGTGCCAGCAGCGTCCGCCAGGGGGCTCCTAACTATGGCTACACCTTC.

This chain uses TRBV9 with TRBJ2-1, with 13 bases fitting TRBD2. V was clipped by 3 bases and J by 7 bases; unmatched bases: 10. The CDR3 length is 17 residues. Germline loops: CDR1 SGDLS, CDR2 YYNGEE. The CDR3 DNA reads TGTGCCAGCAGCGACCCGGGACTAGCGGGGTTATCAAATGAGCAGTTCTTC. Its protein is CASSDPGLAGLSNEQFF.

This clone was seen just once. This chain links TRBV10-3 with TRBJ2-3; 14 nucleotides match TRBD2. This CDR3 has 15 residues. CDR1 and CDR2 from the germline V gene are ENHRY and SYGVKD. J was trimmed by 7 bases and V by 8 bases; bases with no gene match: 8. The CDR3 sequence is CAIGLAGGLGYTQYF. Written as DNA, the CDR3 is TGTGCCATCGGACTAGCGGGGGGATTGGGGTATACGCAGTATTTT.

V gene TRBV5-4 combines with J gene TRBJ1-6, with TRBD1 matching 9 bases. Germline CDR1 and CDR2: SGHNT and YYREEE (reference sequence). Losses at the gene ends were 0 bases for V and 11 bases for J; bases not matched to a gene: 6. The CDR3 runs 15 residues. The CDR3 here is CASSLGDRESAPLHF. Here the CDR3 DNA reads TGTGCCAGCAGCTTGGGGGACAGGGAGAGTGCACCCCTCCACTTT.

This chain joins TRBV5-1 and TRBJ1-1; unclear D gene. This CDR3 contains 15 residues. The germline V and J ends were trimmed by 4 bases and 1 base, with 14 bases remaining between them. Germline loops: CDR1 SGHRS, CDR2 YFSETQ. CDR3 in DNA: TGCGCCAGCAGCCCTGGGCACAGCTCGAACACTGAAGCTTTCTTT. This sequence encodes CASSPGHSSNTEAFF.

The chain employs TRBV6-2 or TRBV6-3 and TRBJ1-2; 7 bases match TRBD1. The V segment lost 6 bases and the J segment 3 bases; nucleotides outside the gene matches: 4. The CDR3 runs 13 residues. Germline CDR1 reads MNHEY; CDR2 reads SVGEGT. Here the CDR3 reads CASSPGQYYGYTF. In nucleotides, the CDR3 is TGTGCCAGCAGCCCGGGACAGTACTATGGCTACACCTTC.